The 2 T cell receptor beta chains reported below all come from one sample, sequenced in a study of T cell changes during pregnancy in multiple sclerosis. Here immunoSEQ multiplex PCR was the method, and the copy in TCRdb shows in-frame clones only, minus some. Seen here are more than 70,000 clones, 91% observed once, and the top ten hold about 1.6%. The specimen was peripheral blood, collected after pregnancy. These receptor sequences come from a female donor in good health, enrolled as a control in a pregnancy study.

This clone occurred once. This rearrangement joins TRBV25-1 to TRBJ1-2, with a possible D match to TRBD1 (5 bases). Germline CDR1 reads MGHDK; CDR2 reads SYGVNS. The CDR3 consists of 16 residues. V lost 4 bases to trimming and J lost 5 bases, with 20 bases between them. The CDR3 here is CASSGGEGLSPYGYTF. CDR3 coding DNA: TGTGCCAGCAGTGGAGGGGAGGGACTGAGCCCTTATGGCTACACCTTC.

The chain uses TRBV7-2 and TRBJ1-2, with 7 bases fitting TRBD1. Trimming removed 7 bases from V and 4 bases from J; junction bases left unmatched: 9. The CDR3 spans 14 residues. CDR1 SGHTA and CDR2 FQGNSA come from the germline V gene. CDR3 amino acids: CASTPQQGFYGYTF. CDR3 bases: TGTGCCAGCACCCCCCAACAGGGGTTCTATGGCTACACCTTC. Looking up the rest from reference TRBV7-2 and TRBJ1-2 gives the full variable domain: GAGVSQSPSNKVTEKGKDVELRCDPISGHTALYWYRQSLGQGLEFLIYFQGNSAPDKSGLPSDRFSAERTGGSVSTLTIQRTQQEDSAVYLCASTPQQGFYGYTFGSGTRLTVV.